This T cell receptor (beta chain) is from a study of T cells in pancreatic ductal adenocarcinoma. Selected pancreatic ductal adenocarcinoma patients had undergone surgery without neoadjuvant therapy. Study findings and constraints: Blood clonality (about 0.072) did not differ significantly from tumor (roughly 0.11).

V gave up 5 bases and J gave up 5 bases, with 9 bases separating them. Germline lookup yields CDR1 MDHEN and CDR2 SYDVKM. The CDR3 spans 13 residues. Profiling relied on immunoSEQ multiplex PCR, and the TCRdb table lists in-frame clones only, not all of them. The repertoire consists of approximately 19,000 clones, with roughly 86% occurring once and the leading ten covering approximately 1%. Concerning this clone: Its antigen is unidentified.

The receptor comes from a human donor with pancreatic ductal adenocarcinoma. V usage is TRBV28 and J usage is TRBJ1-4; D not resolved. The sample was PBMCs. CDR3 residues: CASSKQPNEKLFF. DNA of the CDR3: TGTGCCAGCAGTAAACAGCCAAATGAAAAACTGTTTTTT.